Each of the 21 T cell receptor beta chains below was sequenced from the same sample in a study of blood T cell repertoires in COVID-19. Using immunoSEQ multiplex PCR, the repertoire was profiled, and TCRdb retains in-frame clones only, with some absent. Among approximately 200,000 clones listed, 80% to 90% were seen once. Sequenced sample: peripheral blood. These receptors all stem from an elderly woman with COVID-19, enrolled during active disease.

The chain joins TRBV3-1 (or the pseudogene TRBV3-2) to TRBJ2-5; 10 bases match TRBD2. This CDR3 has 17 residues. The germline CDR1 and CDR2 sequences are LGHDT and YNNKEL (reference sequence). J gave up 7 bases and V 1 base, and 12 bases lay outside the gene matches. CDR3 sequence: CASSQGSSAGGPGTQYF. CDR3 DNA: TGTGCCAGCAGCCAAGGGAGTTCAGCGGGGGGGCCTGGGACCCAGTACTTC.

The CDR3 bases are TGTGCCAGCAGCCTTGGACAGGGTGTTACACCCCTCCACTTT. It translates to CASSLGQGVTPLHF. The chain links TRBV7-6 to TRBJ1-6; 8 bases line up with TRBD1. This CDR3 has 14 amino acids. From germline, CDR1 is SGHVS and CDR2 FNYEAQ. The V gene end was trimmed by 5 bases and the J gene end by 11 bases; junction bases not matched to a gene: 8.

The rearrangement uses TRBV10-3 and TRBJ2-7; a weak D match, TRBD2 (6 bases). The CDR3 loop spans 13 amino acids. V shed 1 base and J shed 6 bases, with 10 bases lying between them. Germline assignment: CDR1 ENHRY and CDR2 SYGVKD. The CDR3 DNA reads TGTGCCATCAGTGAGTGGGAGGCCGCCGAGCAGTACTTC. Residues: CAISEWEAAEQYF.

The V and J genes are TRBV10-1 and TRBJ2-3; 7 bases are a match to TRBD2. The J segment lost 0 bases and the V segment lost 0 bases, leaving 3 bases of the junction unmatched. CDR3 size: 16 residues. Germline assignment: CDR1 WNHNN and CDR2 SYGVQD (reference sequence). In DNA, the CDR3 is TGCGCCAGCAGTGAGTCGACTAGCCGTAGCACAGATACGCAGTATTTT. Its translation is CASSESTSRSTDTQYF.

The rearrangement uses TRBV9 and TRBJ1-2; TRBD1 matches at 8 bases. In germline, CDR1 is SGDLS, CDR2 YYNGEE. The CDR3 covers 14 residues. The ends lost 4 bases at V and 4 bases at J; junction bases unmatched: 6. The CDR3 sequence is CASSPLGQVYGYTF. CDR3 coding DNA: TGTGCCAGCAGCCCACTGGGACAGGTCTATGGCTACACCTTC. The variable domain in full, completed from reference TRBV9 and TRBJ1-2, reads DSGVTQTPKHLITATGQRVTLRCSPRSGDLSVYWYQQSLDQGLQFLIQYYNGEERAKGNILERFSAQQFPDLHSELNLSSLELGDSALYFCASSPLGQVYGYTFGSGTRLTVV.

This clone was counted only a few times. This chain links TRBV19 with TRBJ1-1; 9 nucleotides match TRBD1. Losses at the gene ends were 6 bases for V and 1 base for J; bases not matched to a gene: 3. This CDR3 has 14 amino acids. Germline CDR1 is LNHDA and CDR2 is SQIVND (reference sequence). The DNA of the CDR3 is TGTGCCAGTAGAGGGACAGGGACGAACACTGAAGCTTTCTTT. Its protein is CASRGTGTNTEAFF.

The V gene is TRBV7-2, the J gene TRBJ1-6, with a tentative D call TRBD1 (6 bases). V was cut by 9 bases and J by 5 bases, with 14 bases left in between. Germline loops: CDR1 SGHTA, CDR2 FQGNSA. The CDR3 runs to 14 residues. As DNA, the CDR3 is TGTGCCAGTTCTACAGGGTCAGATAATTCACCCCTCCACTTT. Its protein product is CASSTGSDNSPLHF.

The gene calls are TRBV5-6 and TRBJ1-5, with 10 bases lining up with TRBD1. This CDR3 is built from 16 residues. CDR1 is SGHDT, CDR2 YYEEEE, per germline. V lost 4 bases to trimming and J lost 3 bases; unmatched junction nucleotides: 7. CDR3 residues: CASSRGTGEYNQPQHF. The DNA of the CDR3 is TGTGCCAGCAGCCGAGGGACAGGGGAGTACAATCAGCCCCAGCATTTT.

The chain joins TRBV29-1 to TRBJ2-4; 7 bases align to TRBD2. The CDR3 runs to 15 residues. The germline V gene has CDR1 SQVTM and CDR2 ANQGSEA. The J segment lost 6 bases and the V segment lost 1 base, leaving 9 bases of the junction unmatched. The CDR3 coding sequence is TGCAGCGTTGAAGTTAAAGTCTCGGGGGGAAACATTCAGTACTTC. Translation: CSVEVKVSGGNIQYF.

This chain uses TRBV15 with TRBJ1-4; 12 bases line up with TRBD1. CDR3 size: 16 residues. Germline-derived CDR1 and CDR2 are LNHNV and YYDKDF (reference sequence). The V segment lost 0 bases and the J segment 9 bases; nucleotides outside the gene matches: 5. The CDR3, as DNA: TGTGCCACCAGCAGAGACTCCGGGACAGGGGGCAAAAAACTGTTTTTT. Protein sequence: CATSRDSGTGGKKLFF.

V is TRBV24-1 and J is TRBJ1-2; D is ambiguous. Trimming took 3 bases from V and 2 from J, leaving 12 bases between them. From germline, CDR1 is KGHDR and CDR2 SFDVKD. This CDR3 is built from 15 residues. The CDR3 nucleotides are TGTGCCACCAGTGATGGGAGACCAGAGAACTATGGCTACACCTTC. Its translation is CATSDGRPENYGYTF.

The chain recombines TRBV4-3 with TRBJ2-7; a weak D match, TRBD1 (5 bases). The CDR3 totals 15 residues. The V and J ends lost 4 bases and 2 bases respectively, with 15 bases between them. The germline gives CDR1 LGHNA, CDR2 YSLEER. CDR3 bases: TGCGCCAGCAGCCTCCTTTCAGGGCCGACCTACGAGCAGTACTTC. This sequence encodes CASSLLSGPTYEQYF.

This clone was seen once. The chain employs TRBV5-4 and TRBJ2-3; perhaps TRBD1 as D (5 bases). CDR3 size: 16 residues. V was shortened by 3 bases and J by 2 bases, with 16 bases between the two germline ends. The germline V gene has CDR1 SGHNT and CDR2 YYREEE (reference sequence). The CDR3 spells CASSSMPGPLTDTQYF. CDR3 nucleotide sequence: TGTGCCAGCAGCTCGATGCCAGGGCCCCTCACAGATACGCAGTATTTT.

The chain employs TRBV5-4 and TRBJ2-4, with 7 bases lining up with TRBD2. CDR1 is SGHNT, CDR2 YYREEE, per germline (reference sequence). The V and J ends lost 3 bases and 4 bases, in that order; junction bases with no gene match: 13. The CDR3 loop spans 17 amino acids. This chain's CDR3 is CASSSGSQRGDKNIQYF. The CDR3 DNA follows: TGTGCCAGCAGCTCTGGGTCCCAGCGGGGTGATAAAAACATTCAGTACTTC.

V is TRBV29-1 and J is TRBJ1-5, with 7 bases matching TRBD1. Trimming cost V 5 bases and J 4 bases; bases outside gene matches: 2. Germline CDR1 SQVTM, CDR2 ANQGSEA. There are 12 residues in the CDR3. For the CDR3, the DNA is TGCAGCGTTCGGGACAGAAATCAGCCCCAGCATTTT. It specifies CSVRDRNQPQHF.

The CDR3 is CASSLAGSSGEQYF. The CDR3 coding sequence is TGCGCCAGCAGCTTGGCCGGGAGTTCGGGCGAGCAGTACTTC. The chain recombines TRBV5-1 with TRBJ2-7; D possibly corresponds to TRBD2 (6 bases). The CDR3 length is 14 residues. Germline V gives CDR1 SGHRS, CDR2 YFSETQ. Trimming took off 0 bases at V and 6 bases at J, with 13 bases between the two ends.

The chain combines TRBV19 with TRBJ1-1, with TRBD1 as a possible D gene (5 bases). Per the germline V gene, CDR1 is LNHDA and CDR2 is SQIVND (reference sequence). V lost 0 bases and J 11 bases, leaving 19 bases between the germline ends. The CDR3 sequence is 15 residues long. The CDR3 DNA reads TGTGCCAGTAGTATAGATCGCTCCCCGGGGGGGGAGGCTTTCTTT. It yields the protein CASSIDRSPGGEAFF. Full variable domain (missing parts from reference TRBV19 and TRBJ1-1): DGGITQSPKYLFRKEGQNVTLSCEQNLNHDAMYWYRQDPGQGLRLIYYSQIVNDFQKGDIAEGYSVSREKKESFPLTVTSAQKNPTAFYLCASSIDRSPGGEAFFGQGTRLTVV.

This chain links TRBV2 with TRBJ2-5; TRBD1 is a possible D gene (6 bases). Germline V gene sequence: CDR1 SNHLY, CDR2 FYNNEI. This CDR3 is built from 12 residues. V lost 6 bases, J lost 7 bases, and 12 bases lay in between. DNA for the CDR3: TGTGCCAGCAGGCCAGGGGTAGGGACCCAGTACTTC. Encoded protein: CASRPGVGTQYF. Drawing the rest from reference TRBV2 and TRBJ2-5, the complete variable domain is EPEVTQTPSHQVTQMGQEVILRCVPISNHLYFYWYRQILGQKVEFLVSFYNNEISEKSEIFDDQFSVERPDGSNFTLKIRSTKLEDSAMYFCASRPGVGTQYFGPGTRLLVL.

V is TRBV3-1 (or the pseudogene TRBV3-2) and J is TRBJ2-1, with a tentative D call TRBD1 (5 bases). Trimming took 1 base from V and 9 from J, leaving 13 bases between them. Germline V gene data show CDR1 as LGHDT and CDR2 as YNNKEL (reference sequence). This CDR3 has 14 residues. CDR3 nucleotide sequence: TGTGCCAGCAGCCAAGGGCAGGGAAGAATTGAGCAGTTCTTC. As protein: CASSQGQGRIEQFF.

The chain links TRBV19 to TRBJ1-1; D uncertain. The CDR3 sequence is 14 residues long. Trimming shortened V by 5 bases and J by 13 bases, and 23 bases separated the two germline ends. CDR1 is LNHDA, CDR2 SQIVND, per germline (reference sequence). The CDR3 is CASSPQAQSQGGFF. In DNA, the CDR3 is TGTGCCAGTAGTCCCCAGGCCCAAAGCCAAGGAGGTTTCTTT.

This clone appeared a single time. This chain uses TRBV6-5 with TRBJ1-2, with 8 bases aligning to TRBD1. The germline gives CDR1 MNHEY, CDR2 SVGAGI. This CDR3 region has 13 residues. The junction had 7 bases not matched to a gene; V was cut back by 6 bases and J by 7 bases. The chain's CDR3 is CASSLTGGTGYTF. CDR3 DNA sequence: TGTGCCAGCAGCCTAACAGGGGGAACTGGCTACACCTTC.